These 19 T cell receptor beta chains were sequenced from one sample in a study of cytomegalovirus exposure and HLA in healthy donors. PCR employed 60 Vbeta and 13 Jbeta primers. Using immunoSEQ multiplex PCR, the repertoire was profiled, and TCRdb retains in-frame clones only, with some absent. The table records some 190,000 clones, 65% to 85% of them present only once. Sample: PBMCs. The source is a man aged 18 to 35 in good health and CMV-seronegative.

The gene calls are TRBV7-2 and TRBJ1-1; 7 nucleotides agree with TRBD1. This CDR3 spans 15 amino acids. The trim removed 3 bases at V and 2 bases at J, leaving 6 bases unmatched. CDR1 is SGHTA and CDR2 is FQGNSA in the germline V gene. The CDR3 bases are TGTGCCAGCAGCTTTCACAGGGGAGGAAACACTGAAGCTTTCTTT. It translates to CASSFHRGGNTEAFF.

The chain carries TRBV4-2 and TRBJ1-2; 7 bases fit TRBD1. In germline, CDR1 is LGHNA, CDR2 YNFKEQ. This CDR3 contains 14 residues. V lost 3 bases, J lost 6 bases, and 7 bases stayed unmatched. CDR3 amino acids: CASSHETGYDGYTF. CDR3 DNA sequence: TGTGCCAGCAGCCACGAGACAGGGTATGATGGCTACACCTTC.

The chain employs TRBV4-1 and TRBJ1-4; D might be TRBD1 (6 bases). Germline V gene data show CDR1 as MGHRA and CDR2 as YSYEKL. This CDR3 has 17 residues. V lost 0 bases to trimming and J lost 6 bases, with 17 bases between them. CDR3 region: CASSQERGDIRDEKLFF. The CDR3 region has the DNA TGCGCCAGCAGCCAAGAACGGGGGGACATCAGAGATGAAAAACTGTTTTTT.

V is TRBV29-1 and J is TRBJ2-3; 8 positions match TRBD2. The germline V gene encodes CDR1 SQVTM and CDR2 ANQGSEA. This CDR3 comprises 14 residues. V gave up 6 bases and J gave up 3 bases; unmatched junction bases: 8. CDR3 sequence: CSVVSGSKTDTQYF. CDR3 DNA sequence: TGCAGCGTGGTAAGCGGGAGTAAGACAGATACGCAGTATTTT.

This clone was seen only once. The chain joins TRBV9 to TRBJ2-2; tentatively, D is TRBD2 (7 bases). The CDR3 has 17 amino acids. Germline-derived CDR1 and CDR2 are SGDLS and YYNGEE. The germline V and J ends were trimmed by 0 bases and 0 bases, with 12 bases remaining between them. CDR3 in DNA: TGTGCCAGCAGCGTAGACTGGGGGGGCACGAACACCGGGGAGCTGTTTTTT. Encoded protein: CASSVDWGGTNTGELFF.

This rearrangement joins TRBV14 to TRBJ2-4; possible D gene TRBD1, 6 bases. The length of the CDR3 is 19 residues. The germline gives CDR1 SGHDN, CDR2 FVKESK. V was shortened by 2 bases and J by 0 bases, with 20 bases between the two germline ends. CDR3 DNA: TGTGCCAGCAGCCAATCGGTCAGGGGCCGCACTTTAGCCAAAAACATTCAGTACTTC. Translation gives CASSQSVRGRTLAKNIQYF.

The chain has TRBV7-2 and TRBJ2-7, with D possibly being TRBD1 (5 bases). CDR3 size: 14 residues. The germline V gene encodes CDR1 SGHTA and CDR2 FQGNSA. Trimming removed 4 bases from V and 3 bases from J, with 13 bases in between. CDR3 region: CASSSRQLYYEQYF. The DNA of the CDR3 is TGTGCCAGCAGCTCACGACAGCTCTACTACGAGCAGTACTTC.

This clone was found once. The rearrangement uses TRBV13 and TRBJ2-5, with 10 positions matching TRBD1. Germline loops: CDR1 PRHDT, CDR2 FYEKMQ (reference sequence). J lost 5 bases, V lost 5 bases, and 11 bases had no gene match. This CDR3 is built from 16 residues. The CDR3 bases are TGTGCCAGCAGCCACTCCGGGACAGGGGAAGGGGAGACCCAGTACTTC. This translates into CASSHSGTGEGETQYF.

The V call is TRBV7-3, the J call TRBJ2-3, with TRBD2 matching 9 bases. Germline CDR1 SGHTA, CDR2 FQGTGA. This CDR3 spans 15 amino acids. V trimming: 4 bases; J trimming: 5 bases; junction bases outside the gene matches: 7. The CDR3 sequence: CASSSRSGSQDTQYF. CDR3 bases: TGTGCCAGCAGCTCACGTAGCGGGAGTCAAGATACGCAGTATTTT.

The V and J genes are TRBV5-1 and TRBJ2-1, with D unclear. The V gene lost 3 bases and the J gene lost 9 bases, with 16 bases spanning the gap. The CDR3 contains 14 residues. Germline lookup yields CDR1 SGHRS and CDR2 YFSETQ. The chain's CDR3 is CASSWASEYGEQFF. The CDR3 DNA reads as TGCGCCAGCAGCTGGGCTTCGGAATACGGTGAGCAGTTCTTC. Complete variable domain (other parts from reference TRBV5-1 and TRBJ2-1): KAGVTQTPRYLIKTRGQQVTLSCSPISGHRSVSWYQQTPGQGLQFLFEYFSETQRNKGNFPGRFSGRQFSNSRSEMNVSTLELGDSALYLCASSWASEYGEQFFGPGTRLTVL.

The chain combines TRBV5-6 with TRBJ2-7; TRBD2 aligns across 14 bases. The V segment lost 3 bases and the J segment 3 bases; nucleotides outside the gene matches: 8. The CDR3 length is 17 residues. Germline CDR1 is SGHDT and CDR2 is YYEEEE. The CDR3 here is CASSWGLAGAQYYEQYF. The DNA for the CDR3 is TGTGCCAGCAGCTGGGGACTAGCGGGGGCCCAATACTACGAGCAGTACTTC.

In nucleotides, the CDR3 is TGTGCCAGCAGTGAATACACAGACTACGAGCAGTACTTC. Its translation is CASSEYTDYEQYF. The J gene is TRBJ2-7, the V gene TRBV25-1; D gene ambiguous. The CDR3 is 13 amino acids. The V end was cut by 0 bases, the J end by 3 bases, with 6 bases between. Germline assignment: CDR1 MGHDK and CDR2 SYGVNS.

V and J are TRBV27 and TRBJ2-1, with D possibly matching TRBD2 (6 bases). With 6 bases removed from V and 6 bases from J, the gap between germline ends came to 21 bases. The CDR3 runs to 16 residues. The germline V gene encodes CDR1 MNHEY and CDR2 SMNVEV (reference sequence). The CDR3 DNA reads as TGTGCCAGCAGAGTGGGGGACTGGCCTTTAAGCAATGAGCAGTTCTTC. Translation: CASRVGDWPLSNEQFF.

The sample holds one count of this clone. V usage is TRBV30 and J usage is TRBJ2-2; 7 positions agree with TRBD1. The ends lost 5 bases at V and 5 bases at J; junction bases unmatched: 11. The CDR3 contains 15 residues. Germline values: CDR1 GTSNPN, CDR2 SVGIG (reference sequence). CDR3 nucleotide sequence: TGTGCCTGGGATAAAAGGGGGCGAGGGACCGGGGAGCTGTTTTTT. Translating it yields CAWDKRGRGTGELFF.

V usage is TRBV4-3 and J usage is TRBJ1-6; the D is unclear. The CDR3 sequence is 14 residues long. Germline CDR1 and CDR2: LGHNA and YSLEER. Trimming removed 10 bases from V and 9 bases from J, with 19 bases in between. This chain's CDR3 is CATGPGKPTSPLHF. In nucleotides, the CDR3 is TGCGCCACCGGACCCGGGAAACCCACTTCACCCCTCCACTTT.

J is TRBJ1-2 and V is TRBV4-3; maybe TRBD1 (6 bases). Trimming stripped 1 base from V and 5 bases from J, with 14 bases between. The CDR3 length is 15 residues. Germline values: CDR1 LGHNA, CDR2 YSLEER. DNA of the CDR3: TGCGCCAGCAGCCAAGCGGTCGGACAGACTTATGGCTACACCTTC. Translation: CASSQAVGQTYGYTF.

This chain links TRBV11-1 with TRBJ1-2; weak D call: TRBD1 (6 bases). The CDR3 has 15 amino acids. Germline assignment: CDR1 SGHAT and CDR2 FQDESV (reference sequence). Trimming took 5 bases from V and 0 from J, leaving 13 bases between them. CDR3 loop: CASSPGGRANYGYTF. The DNA for the CDR3 is TGTGCCAGCAGCCCGGGGGGCCGGGCTAACTATGGCTACACCTTC.

This chain joins TRBV5-1 and TRBJ2-3; 10 bases match TRBD2. Germline trimming cut 3 bases from V and 2 bases from J; bases unmatched to any gene: 9. Per the germline V gene, CDR1 is SGHRS and CDR2 is YFSETQ. The length of the CDR3 is 17 residues. The DNA of the CDR3 is TGCGCCAGCAGCTGGCCTTGGGGACTAGCGTTCACAGATACGCAGTATTTT. Its translation: CASSWPWGLAFTDTQYF.

This clone was seen more than once but under ten times. The genes are TRBV5-1 and TRBJ1-6; the D is unclear. V was trimmed by 0 bases and J by 7 bases, leaving 5 bases between them. CDR1 and CDR2 (germline): SGHRS, YFSETQ. The CDR3 is made up of 13 amino acids. CDR3 region: CASSLDRNSPLHF. CDR3 sequence (DNA): TGCGCCAGCAGCTTGGACAGAAATTCACCCCTCCACTTT.